The 8 T cell receptor beta chains given below trace back to one sample, sequenced in a study of technical replicates of blood from several donors. Sequencing was performed with immunoSEQ multiplex PCR; in TCRdb, only in-frame clones are kept and a portion is missing. The sample yields tens of thousands of clones, 90% to 97% seen once. The sequenced material came from T cells isolated from PBMCs. The receptors were gathered from a human donor in good health.

The rearrangement links TRBV13 to TRBJ1-2; TRBD1 matches at 7 bases. Germline-derived CDR1 and CDR2 are PRHDT and FYEKMQ (reference sequence). Trimming removed 3 bases from V and 0 bases from J; junction bases left unmatched: 4. The CDR3 loop spans 15 amino acids. CDR3 nucleotides: TGTGCCAGCAGCTTTAAGGGGGCGTCTAACTATGGCTACACCTTC. This translates into CASSFKGASNYGYTF.

This clone was seen a few times. The chain combines TRBV6-5 with TRBJ2-1, with unresolved D. Trimming took 0 bases from V and 9 from J, leaving 6 bases between them. This CDR3 is built from 12 residues. Germline CDR1 is MNHEY and CDR2 is SVGAGI. The CDR3 DNA is TGTGCCAGCAGTTACTCGACGGGTGAGCAGTTCTTC. Residues: CASSYSTGEQFF.

V gene TRBV7-8 combines with J gene TRBJ2-7, with TRBD1 matching 9 bases. The trim removed 5 bases at V and 2 bases at J, leaving 7 bases unmatched. The CDR3 sequence is 15 residues long. CDR1 is SGHVS, CDR2 FQNEAQ, per germline. CDR3 DNA sequence: TGTGCCAGCAGCCTAGGGACAGGGCAGACCTACGAGCAGTACTTC. Amino acid sequence: CASSLGTGQTYEQYF.

V gene TRBV5-5 combines with J gene TRBJ1-4, with D uncertain. The germline V and J ends were trimmed by 4 bases and 8 bases, with 12 bases remaining between them. Germline assignment: CDR1 SGHKS and CDR2 YYEKEE (reference sequence). The CDR3 is 13 residues long. CDR3 DNA: TGTGCCAGCAGCCCCGGGAGCGGAGAAAAACTGTTTTTT. It translates to CASSPGSGEKLFF.

In DNA form, the CDR3 reads TGCGCCAGCAGCCAACTCGGGACAGGGGGTTATAGCAATCAGCCCCAGCATTTT. It codes for CASSQLGTGGYSNQPQHF. This chain joins TRBV4-1 and TRBJ1-5; 11 nucleotides line up with TRBD1. V trimming: 2 bases; J trimming: 0 bases; junction bases outside the gene matches: 6. Germline assignment: CDR1 MGHRA and CDR2 YSYEKL. The CDR3 contains 18 residues.

The V and J genes are TRBV5-1 and TRBJ2-7, with a tentative D call TRBD2 (5 bases). Germline CDR1 is SGHRS and CDR2 is YFSETQ. The CDR3 covers 16 residues. V gave up 5 bases and J gave up 0 bases, with 18 bases separating them. The CDR3 DNA follows: TGCGCCAGCAGAGAGGGCACAGTTACCATCTCCTACGAGCAGTACTTC. Protein: CASREGTVTISYEQYF.

J is TRBJ2-7 and V is TRBV7-8; 9 nucleotides agree with TRBD1. This CDR3 contains 13 residues. The V gene's germline CDR1 is SGHVS and CDR2 FQNEAQ. The V gene end was trimmed by 4 bases and the J gene end by 9 bases; junction bases not matched to a gene: 7. The CDR3 is CASSSDRGYAQYF. The CDR3 DNA follows: TGTGCCAGCAGCTCAGACAGGGGGTATGCGCAGTACTTC.

This clone was seen a single time. V usage is TRBV19 and J usage is TRBJ2-3; D is perhaps TRBD2 (5 bases). CDR1 is LNHDA and CDR2 is SQIVND in the germline V gene (reference sequence). V lost 7 bases and J lost 4, with 12 bases in between. This CDR3 spans 13 amino acids. CDR3 amino acids: CASNLWGADTQYF. In nucleotides, the CDR3 is TGTGCCAGTAACCTTTGGGGAGCAGATACGCAGTATTTT. The full variable domain, its missing parts supplied by reference TRBV19 and TRBJ2-3, is DGGITQSPKYLFRKEGQNVTLSCEQNLNHDAMYWYRQDPGQGLRLIYYSQIVNDFQKGDIAEGYSVSREKKESFPLTVTSAQKNPTAFYLCASNLWGADTQYFGPGTRLTVL.